These 10 T cell receptor beta chains share one sample of origin, sequenced in a study of blood T cells in healthy people across ages. A J-beta primer mix and a sample-barcoded 5' primer were used in a second PCR of about 6 to 12 cycles. Each CDR3 protein gets one entry after TCRdb re-called the 5' RACE reads with MiXCR. The sample contains around 900,000 distinct CDR3 sequences, roughly 51% of which appear only once. The sequenced sample consisted of blood. These receptors were collected from a woman aged 55-69 years in good health.

The chain has TRBV20-1 and TRBJ2-1, with 10 positions matching TRBD2. The CDR3 loop spans 15 amino acids. CDR1 is DFQATT and CDR2 is SNEGSKA in the germline V gene (reference sequence). J was trimmed by 7 bases and V by 8 bases; bases with no gene match: 14. CDR3 nucleotide sequence: TGCAGTACTACCACGGGAGCGGGAGGGAGGAATGAGCAGTTCTTC. Protein sequence: CSTTTGAGGRNEQFF.

The J gene is TRBJ2-4, the V gene TRBV7-2, with 7 bases matching TRBD1. The better agreement between TRBJ2-7 and the DNA end casts doubt on the J call. The CDR3 loop spans 11 amino acids. From germline, CDR1 is SGHTA and CDR2 FQGNSA. In DNA, the CDR3 is TGTGCCCCTGGACAGGACTACGAGCAGTACTTC. Translated: CAPGQDYEQYF.

This clonotype was seen only a few times. The chain couples TRBV10-3 to TRBJ2-7, with 8 positions matching TRBD1. V trimming: 5 bases; J trimming: 3 bases; junction bases outside the gene matches: 6. Per the germline V gene, CDR1 is ENHRY and CDR2 is SYGVKD. CDR3 length: 14 residues. CDR3 loop: CAISRQGQVYEQYF. Written as DNA, the CDR3 is TGTGCCATCAGTAGACAGGGGCAGGTCTACGAGCAGTACTTC.

The J gene is TRBJ2-1, the V gene TRBV4-1; 12 bases are a match to TRBD1. V trimming: 4 bases; J trimming: 7 bases; junction bases outside the gene matches: 8. Germline CDR1 is MGHRA and CDR2 is YSYEKL. The CDR3 is 16 residues long. CDR3 nucleotide sequence: TGCGCCAGCAGCCTCTCGCGGGACAGGGGGCGGAATGAGCAGTTCTTC. Translating gives CASSLSRDRGRNEQFF.

The CDR3 is CASSISILYEQYF. CDR3 DNA: TGCGCCAGCAGTATCTCTATCTTGTACGAGCAGTACTTC. This chain joins TRBV4-1 and TRBJ2-7; D ambiguous. The V gene lost 6 bases and the J gene lost 4 bases, with 13 bases spanning the gap. The CDR3 has 13 residues. From germline, CDR1 is MGHRA and CDR2 YSYEKL.

This clonotype was seen only a few times. The gene calls are TRBV6-5 and TRBJ2-7; a possible D gene is TRBD1 (5 bases). CDR1 and CDR2 from the germline V gene are MNHEY and SVGAGI. V was cut by 6 bases and J by 5 bases, with 11 bases left in between. The CDR3 has 12 residues. CDR3 residues: CASRAQGHEQYF. The CDR3 DNA sequence: TGTGCCAGCAGGGCGCAGGGCCACGAGCAGTACTTC.

The genes are TRBV6-2 or TRBV6-3 and TRBJ2-5; maybe TRBD1 (6 bases). The J call may be faulty, since TRBJ2-7 better matches the DNA end. The CDR3 sequence is 13 residues long. CDR1 MNHEY and CDR2 SVGEGT come from the germline V gene. The DNA of the CDR3 is TGTGCCAGCAGTTCCTGGACAGCTTTCGAGCAGTACTTC. Amino acids: CASSSWTAFEQYF.

The chain combines TRBV2 with TRBJ2-5, with unresolved D. The V gene lost 6 bases and the J gene lost 1 base, with 15 bases spanning the gap. The germline V gene encodes CDR1 SNHLY and CDR2 FYNNEI. The CDR3 totals 15 residues. The CDR3 region is CASRKTTRSQETQYF. In nucleotides, the CDR3 is TGTGCCAGCAGGAAGACGACGAGAAGCCAAGAGACCCAGTACTTC.

This clonotype was observed a handful of times. The V call is TRBV7-9, the J call TRBJ2-7, with 8 bases identical to TRBD1. The CDR3 sequence is 14 residues long. In germline, CDR1 is SEHNR, CDR2 FQNEAQ (reference sequence). V was clipped by 8 bases and J by 0 bases; unmatched bases: 6. Here the CDR3 reads CASRKTGDSYEQYF. CDR3 sequence (DNA): TGTGCCAGCCGAAAGACAGGGGACTCCTACGAGCAGTACTTC.

This chain connects TRBV30 to TRBJ2-7; possibly TRBD2 for D (5 bases). V gave up 1 base and J gave up 4 bases, with 5 bases separating them. The CDR3 loop spans 11 amino acids. Germline CDR1 is GTSNPN and CDR2 is SVGIG (reference sequence). The CDR3 region is CAWSERYEQYF. CDR3 DNA: TGTGCCTGGAGTGAGCGGTACGAGCAGTACTTC.